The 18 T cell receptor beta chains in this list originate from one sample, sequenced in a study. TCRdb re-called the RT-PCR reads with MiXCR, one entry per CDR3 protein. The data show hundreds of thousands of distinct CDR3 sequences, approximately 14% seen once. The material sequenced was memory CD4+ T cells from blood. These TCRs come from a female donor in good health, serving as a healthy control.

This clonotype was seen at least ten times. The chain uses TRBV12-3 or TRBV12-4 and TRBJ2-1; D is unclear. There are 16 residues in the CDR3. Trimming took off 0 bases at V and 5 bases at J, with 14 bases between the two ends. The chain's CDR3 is CASSLAGYREDNEQFF. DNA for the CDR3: TGTGCCAGCAGTTTAGCGGGTTACAGAGAGGACAATGAGCAGTTCTTC.

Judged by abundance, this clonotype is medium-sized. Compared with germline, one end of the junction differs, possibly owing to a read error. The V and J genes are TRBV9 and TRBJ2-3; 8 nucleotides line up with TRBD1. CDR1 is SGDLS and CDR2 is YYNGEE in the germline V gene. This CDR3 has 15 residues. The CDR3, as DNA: TGCGCCAGCAGCGTGACAGGGGACGGCACAGATACGCAGTATTTT. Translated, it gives CASSVTGDGTDTQYF. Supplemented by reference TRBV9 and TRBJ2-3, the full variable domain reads DSGVTQTPKHLITATGQRVTLRCSPRSGDLSVYWYQQSLDQGLQFLIQYYNGEERAKGNILERFSAQQFPDLHSELNLSSLELGDSALYFCASSVTGDGTDTQYFGPGTRLTVL.

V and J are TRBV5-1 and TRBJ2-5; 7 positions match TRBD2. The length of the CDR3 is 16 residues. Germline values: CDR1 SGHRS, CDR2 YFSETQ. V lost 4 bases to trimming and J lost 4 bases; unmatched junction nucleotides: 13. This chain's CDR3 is CASSPTLGGSGETQYF. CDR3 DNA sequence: TGCGCCAGCAGCCCGACCCTGGGCGGGAGTGGAGAGACCCAGTACTTC.

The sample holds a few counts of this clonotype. The CDR3 DNA is TGTGCCAGCAGTTTGGCCACAGGGCGCACAGATACGCAGTATTTT. Translated, it gives CASSLATGRTDTQYF. J is TRBJ2-3 and V is TRBV27, with a tentative D call TRBD1 (6 bases). The V gene's germline CDR1 is MNHEY and CDR2 SMNVEV (reference sequence). Trimming took 3 bases from V and 1 from J, leaving 11 bases between them. This CDR3 has 15 amino acids.

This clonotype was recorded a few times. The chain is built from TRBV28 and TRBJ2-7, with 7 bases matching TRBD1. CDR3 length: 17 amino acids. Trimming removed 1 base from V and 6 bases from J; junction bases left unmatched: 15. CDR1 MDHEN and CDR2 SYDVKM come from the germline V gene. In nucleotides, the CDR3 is TGTGCCAGCAGTTTATTCTCCCAAACAGGGGATACGAGCGAGCAGTACTTC. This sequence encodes CASSLFSQTGDTSEQYF.

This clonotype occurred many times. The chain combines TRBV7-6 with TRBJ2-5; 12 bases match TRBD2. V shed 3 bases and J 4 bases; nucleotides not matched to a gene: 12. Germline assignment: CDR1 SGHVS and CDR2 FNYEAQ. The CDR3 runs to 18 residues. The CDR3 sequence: CASSLPSGRARDGETQYF. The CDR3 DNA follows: TGTGCCAGCAGCTTGCCTAGCGGGAGGGCCCGGGACGGAGAGACCCAGTACTTC.

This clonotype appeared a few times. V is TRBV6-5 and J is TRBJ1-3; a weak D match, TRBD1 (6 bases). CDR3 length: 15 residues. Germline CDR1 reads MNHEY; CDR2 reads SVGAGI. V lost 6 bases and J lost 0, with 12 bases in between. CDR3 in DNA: TGTGCCAGCAGCACGACAGGATCCTCTGGAAACACCATATATTTT. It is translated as CASSTTGSSGNTIYF.

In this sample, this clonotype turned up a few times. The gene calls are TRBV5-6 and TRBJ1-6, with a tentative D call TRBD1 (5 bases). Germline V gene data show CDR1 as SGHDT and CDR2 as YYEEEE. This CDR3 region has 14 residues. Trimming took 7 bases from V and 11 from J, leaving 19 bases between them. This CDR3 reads CASALGDYRAPLHF. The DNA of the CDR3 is TGTGCCAGCGCTCTGGGGGACTATAGGGCACCCCTCCACTTT.

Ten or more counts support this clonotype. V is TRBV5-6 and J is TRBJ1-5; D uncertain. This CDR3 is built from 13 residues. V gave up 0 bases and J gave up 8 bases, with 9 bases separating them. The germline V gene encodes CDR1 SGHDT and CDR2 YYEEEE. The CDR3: CASSLAGVKPQHF. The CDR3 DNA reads TGTGCCAGCAGCTTGGCCGGGGTGAAGCCCCAGCATTTT.

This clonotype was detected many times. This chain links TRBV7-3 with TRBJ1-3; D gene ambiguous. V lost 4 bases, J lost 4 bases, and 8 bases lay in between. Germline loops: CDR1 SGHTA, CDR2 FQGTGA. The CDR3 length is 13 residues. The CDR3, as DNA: TGTGCCAGCAGCTCAGGACTGGGAAACACCATATATTTT. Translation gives CASSSGLGNTIYF.

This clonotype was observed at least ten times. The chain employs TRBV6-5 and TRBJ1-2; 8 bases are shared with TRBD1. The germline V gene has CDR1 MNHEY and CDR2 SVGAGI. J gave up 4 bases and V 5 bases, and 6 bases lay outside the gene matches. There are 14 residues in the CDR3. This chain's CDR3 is CASSPDREAYGYTF. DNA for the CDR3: TGTGCCAGCAGTCCGGACAGGGAAGCCTATGGCTACACCTTC.

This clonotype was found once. The CDR3 loop is CASSRAVMGKLFF. The CDR3, as DNA: TGTGCCAGCTCACGGGCGGTTATGGGAAAACTGTTTTTT. The genes are TRBV18 and TRBJ1-4, with D hard to call. CDR1 and CDR2 (germline): KGHSH, LQKENI. The CDR3 covers 13 residues. Trimming stripped 4 bases from V and 10 bases from J, with 13 bases between.

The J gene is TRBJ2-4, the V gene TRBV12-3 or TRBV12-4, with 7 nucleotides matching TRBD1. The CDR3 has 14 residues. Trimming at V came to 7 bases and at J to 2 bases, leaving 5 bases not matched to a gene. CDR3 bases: TGTGCCAGCACCCGGGACAGCACCAAAAACATTCAGTACTTC. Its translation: CASTRDSTKNIQYF.

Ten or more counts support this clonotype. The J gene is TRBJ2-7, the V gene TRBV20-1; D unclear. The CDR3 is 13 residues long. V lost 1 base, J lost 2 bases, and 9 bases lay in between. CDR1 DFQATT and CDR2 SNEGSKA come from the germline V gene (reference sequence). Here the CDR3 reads CSARGRVAYEQYF. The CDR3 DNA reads TGCAGTGCTAGAGGCCGGGTAGCCTACGAGCAGTACTTC.

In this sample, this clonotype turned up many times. CDR3 sequence reads: CASSYALAGSYEQYF. In DNA, the CDR3 is TGTGCCAGCAGTTACGCCCTAGCGGGGTCCTACGAGCAGTACTTC. V is TRBV6-6 and J is TRBJ2-7, with TRBD2 matching 9 bases. The CDR3 has 15 residues. CDR1 and CDR2 from the germline V gene are MNHNY and SVGAGI (reference sequence). J was trimmed by 1 base and V by 2 bases; bases with no gene match: 3.

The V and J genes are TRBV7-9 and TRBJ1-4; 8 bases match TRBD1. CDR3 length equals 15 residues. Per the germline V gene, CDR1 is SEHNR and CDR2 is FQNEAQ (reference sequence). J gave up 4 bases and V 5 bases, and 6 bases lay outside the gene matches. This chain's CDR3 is CASSPGQGFNEKLFF. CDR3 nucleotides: TGTGCCAGCAGCCCTGGACAGGGCTTTAATGAAAAACTGTTTTTT.

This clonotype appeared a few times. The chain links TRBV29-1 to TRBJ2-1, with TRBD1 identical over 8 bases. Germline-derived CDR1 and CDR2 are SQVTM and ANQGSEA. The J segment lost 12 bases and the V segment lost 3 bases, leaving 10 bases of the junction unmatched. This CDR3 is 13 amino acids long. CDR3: CSVDGTGPQGQFF. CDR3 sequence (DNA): TGCAGCGTTGATGGGACAGGACCTCAGGGGCAGTTCTTC.

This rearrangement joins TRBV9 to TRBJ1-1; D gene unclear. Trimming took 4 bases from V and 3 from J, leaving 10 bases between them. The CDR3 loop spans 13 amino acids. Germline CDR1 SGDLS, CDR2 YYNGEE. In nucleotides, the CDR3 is TGTGCCAGCAGCACTCGGATGGACACTGAAGCTTTCTTT. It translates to CASSTRMDTEAFF.